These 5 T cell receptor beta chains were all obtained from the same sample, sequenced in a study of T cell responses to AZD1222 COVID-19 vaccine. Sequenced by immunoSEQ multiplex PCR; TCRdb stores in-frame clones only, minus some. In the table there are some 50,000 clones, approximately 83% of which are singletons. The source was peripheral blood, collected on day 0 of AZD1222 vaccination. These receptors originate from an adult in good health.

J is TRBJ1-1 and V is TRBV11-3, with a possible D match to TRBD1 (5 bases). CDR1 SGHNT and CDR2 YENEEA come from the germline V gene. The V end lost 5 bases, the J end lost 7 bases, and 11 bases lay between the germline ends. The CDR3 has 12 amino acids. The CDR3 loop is CASSRRDGEAFF. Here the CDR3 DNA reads TGTGCCAGCAGCCGTAGGGACGGTGAAGCTTTCTTT.

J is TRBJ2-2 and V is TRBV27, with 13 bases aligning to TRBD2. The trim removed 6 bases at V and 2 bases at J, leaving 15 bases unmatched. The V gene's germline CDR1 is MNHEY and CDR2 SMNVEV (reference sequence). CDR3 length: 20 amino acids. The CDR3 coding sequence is TGTGCCAGCAGAGGGTACTCTCTACTAGCGGGAGGGACAAACACCGGGGAGCTGTTTTTT. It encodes CASRGYSLLAGGTNTGELFF.

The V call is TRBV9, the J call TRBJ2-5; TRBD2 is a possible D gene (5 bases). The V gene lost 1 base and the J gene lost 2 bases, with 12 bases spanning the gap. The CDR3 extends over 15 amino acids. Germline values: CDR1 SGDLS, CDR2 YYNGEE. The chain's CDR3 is CASSVNGIGQETQYF. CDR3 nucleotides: TGTGCCAGCAGCGTAAACGGGATAGGGCAAGAGACCCAGTACTTC.

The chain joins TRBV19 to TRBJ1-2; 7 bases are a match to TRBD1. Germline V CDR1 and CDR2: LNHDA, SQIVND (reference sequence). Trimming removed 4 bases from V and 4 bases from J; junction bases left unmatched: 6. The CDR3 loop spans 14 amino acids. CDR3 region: CASSTRQGGYGYTF. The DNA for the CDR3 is TGTGCCAGTAGTACCAGACAGGGAGGCTATGGCTACACCTTC.

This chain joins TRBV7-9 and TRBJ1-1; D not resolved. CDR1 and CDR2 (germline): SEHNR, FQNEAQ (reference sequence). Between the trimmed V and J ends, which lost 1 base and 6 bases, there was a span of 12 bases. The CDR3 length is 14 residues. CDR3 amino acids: CASSLEGRFAEAFF. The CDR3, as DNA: TGTGCCAGCAGCTTAGAAGGTCGGTTCGCTGAAGCTTTCTTT. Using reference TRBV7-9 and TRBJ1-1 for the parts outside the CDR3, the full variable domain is DTGVSQNPRHKITKRGQNVTFRCDPISEHNRLYWYRQTLGQGPEFLTYFQNEAQLEKSRLLSDRFSAERPKGSFSTLEIQRTEQGDSAMYLCASSLEGRFAEAFFGQGTRLTVV.